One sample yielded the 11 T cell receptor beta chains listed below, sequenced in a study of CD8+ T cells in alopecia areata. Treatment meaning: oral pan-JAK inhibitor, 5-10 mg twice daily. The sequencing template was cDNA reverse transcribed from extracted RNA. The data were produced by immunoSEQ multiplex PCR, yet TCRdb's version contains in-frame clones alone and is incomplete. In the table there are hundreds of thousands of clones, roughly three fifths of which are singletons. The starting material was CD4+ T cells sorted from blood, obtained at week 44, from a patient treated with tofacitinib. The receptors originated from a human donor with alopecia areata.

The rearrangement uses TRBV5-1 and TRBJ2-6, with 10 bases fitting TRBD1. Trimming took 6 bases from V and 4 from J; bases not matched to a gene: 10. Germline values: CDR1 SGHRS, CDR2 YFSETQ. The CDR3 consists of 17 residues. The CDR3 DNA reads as TGCGCCAGCACCACCGGGACAGGGGTGGAAGGGGCCAACGTCCTGACTTTC. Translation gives CASTTGTGVEGANVLTF.

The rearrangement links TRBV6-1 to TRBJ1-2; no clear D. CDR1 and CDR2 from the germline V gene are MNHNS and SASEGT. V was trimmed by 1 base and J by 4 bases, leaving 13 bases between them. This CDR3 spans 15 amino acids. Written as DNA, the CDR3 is TGTGCCAGCAGTGAAGAGGCTACGTCCGGCTATGGCTACACCTTC. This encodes CASSEEATSGYGYTF.

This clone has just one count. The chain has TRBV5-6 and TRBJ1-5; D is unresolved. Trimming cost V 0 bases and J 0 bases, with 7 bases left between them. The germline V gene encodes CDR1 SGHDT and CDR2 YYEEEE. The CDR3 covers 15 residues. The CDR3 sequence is CASSLGQLSNQPQHF. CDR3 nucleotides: TGTGCCAGCAGCTTGGGGCAGCTTAGCAATCAGCCCCAGCATTTT.

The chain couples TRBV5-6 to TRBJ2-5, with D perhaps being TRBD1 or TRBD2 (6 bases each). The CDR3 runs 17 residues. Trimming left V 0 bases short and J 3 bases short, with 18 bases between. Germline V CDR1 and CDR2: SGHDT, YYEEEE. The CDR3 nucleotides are TGTGCCAGCAGCTTGGCCATTAATCCGGGGGCAGAAGAGACCCAGTACTTC. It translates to CASSLAINPGAEETQYF.

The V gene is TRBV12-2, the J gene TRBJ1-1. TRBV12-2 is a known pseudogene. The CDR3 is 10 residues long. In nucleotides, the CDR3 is TGTGCAAGTATGTTTGCTGAAGCTTTCTTT. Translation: CASMFAEAFF.

The CDR3 protein is CAWSAHLGQNGYTF. The CDR3 region has the DNA TGTGCCTGGAGTGCCCATTTGGGGCAGAATGGCTACACCTTC. The rearrangement uses TRBV30 and TRBJ1-2; weak D call: TRBD1 (5 bases). Germline V CDR1 and CDR2: GTSNPN, SVGIG (reference sequence). V was clipped by 1 base and J by 6 bases, with 15 bases between them. CDR3 length equals 14 residues.

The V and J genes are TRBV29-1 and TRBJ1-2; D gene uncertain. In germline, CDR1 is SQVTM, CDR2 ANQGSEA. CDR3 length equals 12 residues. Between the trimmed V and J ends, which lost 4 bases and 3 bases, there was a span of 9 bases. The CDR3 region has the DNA TGCAGCGTTGCGGAGTCCTACTATGGCTACACCTTC. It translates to CSVAESYYGYTF. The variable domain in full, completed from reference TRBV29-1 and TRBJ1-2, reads SAVISQKPSRDICQRGTSLTIQCQVDSQVTMMFWYRQQPGQSLTLIATANQGSEATYESGFVIDKFPISRPNLTFSTLTVSNMSPEDSSIYLCSVAESYYGYTFGSGTRLTVV.

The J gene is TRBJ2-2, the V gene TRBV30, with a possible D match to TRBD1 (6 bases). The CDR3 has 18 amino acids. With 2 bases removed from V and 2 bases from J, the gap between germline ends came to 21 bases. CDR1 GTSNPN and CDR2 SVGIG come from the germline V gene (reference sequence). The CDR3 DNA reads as TGTGCCTGGAGTCCTCGAACCATCACAGGGTTAAACACCGGGGAGCTGTTTTTT. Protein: CAWSPRTITGLNTGELFF. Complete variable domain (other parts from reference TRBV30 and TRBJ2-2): SQTIHQWPATLVQPVGSPLSLECTVEGTSNPNLYWYRQAAGRGLQLLFYSVGIGQISSEVPQNLSASRPQDRQFILSSKKLLLSDSGFYLCAWSPRTITGLNTGELFFGEGSRLTVL.

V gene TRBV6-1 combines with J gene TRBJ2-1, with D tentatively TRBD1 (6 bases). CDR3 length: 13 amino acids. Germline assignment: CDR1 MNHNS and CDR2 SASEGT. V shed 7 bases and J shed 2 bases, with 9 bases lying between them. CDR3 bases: TGTGCCAGCACGAAGGGGGCCTACAATGAGCAGTTCTTC. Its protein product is CASTKGAYNEQFF.

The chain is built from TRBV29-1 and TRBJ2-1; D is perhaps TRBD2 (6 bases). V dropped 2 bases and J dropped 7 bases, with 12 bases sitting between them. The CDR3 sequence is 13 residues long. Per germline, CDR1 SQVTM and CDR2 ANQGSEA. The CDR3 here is CSVERLGGNEQFF. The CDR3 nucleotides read TGCAGCGTTGAACGACTCGGAGGGAATGAGCAGTTCTTC.

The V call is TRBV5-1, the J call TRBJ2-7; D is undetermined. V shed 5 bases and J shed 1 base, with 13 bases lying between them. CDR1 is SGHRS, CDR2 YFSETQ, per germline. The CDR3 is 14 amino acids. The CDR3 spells CASSYLMGSYEQYF. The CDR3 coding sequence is TGCGCCAGCAGTTACCTGATGGGTTCCTACGAGCAGTACTTC.